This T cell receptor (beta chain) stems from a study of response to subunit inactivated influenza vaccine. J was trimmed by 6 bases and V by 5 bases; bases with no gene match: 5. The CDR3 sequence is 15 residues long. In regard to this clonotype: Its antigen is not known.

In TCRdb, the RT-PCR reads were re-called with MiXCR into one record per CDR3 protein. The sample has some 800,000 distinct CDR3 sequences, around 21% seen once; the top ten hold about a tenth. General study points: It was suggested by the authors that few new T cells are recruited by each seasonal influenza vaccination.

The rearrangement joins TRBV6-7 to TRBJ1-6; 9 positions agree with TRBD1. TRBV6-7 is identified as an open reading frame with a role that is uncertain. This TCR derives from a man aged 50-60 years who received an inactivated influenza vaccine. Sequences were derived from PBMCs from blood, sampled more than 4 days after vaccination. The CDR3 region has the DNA TGTGCCAGCAGTCCAGGGACAGGGACTAATTCACCCCTCCACTTT. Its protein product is CASSPGTGTNSPLHF.